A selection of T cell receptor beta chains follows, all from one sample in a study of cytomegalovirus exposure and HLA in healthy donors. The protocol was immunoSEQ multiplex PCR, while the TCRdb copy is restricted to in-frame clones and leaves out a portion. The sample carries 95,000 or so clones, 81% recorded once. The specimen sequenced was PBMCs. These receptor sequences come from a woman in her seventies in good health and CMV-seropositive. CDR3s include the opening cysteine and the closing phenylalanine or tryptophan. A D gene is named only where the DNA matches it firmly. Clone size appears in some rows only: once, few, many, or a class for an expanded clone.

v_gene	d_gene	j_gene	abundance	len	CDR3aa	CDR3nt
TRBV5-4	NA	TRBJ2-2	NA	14	CASSLDGNTGELFF	TGTGCCAGCAGCTTGGACGGTAACACCGGGGAGCTGTTTTTT
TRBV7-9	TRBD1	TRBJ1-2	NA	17	CASSLKGDREDDYGYTF	TGTGCCAGCAGCCTTAAGGGAGACAGGGAGGATGACTATGGCTACACCTTC
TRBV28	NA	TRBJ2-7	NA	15	CATRPAFGESYEQYF	TGTGCCACAAGGCCCGCCTTCGGGGAGAGCTACGAGCAGTACTTC
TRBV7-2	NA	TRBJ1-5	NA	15	CASSLDRSGNQPQHF	TGTGCCAGCAGCTTAGACCGGTCGGGCAATCAGCCCCAGCATTTT
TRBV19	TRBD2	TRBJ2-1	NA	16	CASSIRSGSSYNEQFF	TGTGCCAGTAGTATCCGCAGCGGGAGCTCCTACAATGAGCAGTTCTTC
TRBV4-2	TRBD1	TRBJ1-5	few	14	CASSQLQGGQPQHF	TGTGCCAGCAGCCAACTACAGGGGGGTCAGCCCCAGCATTTT
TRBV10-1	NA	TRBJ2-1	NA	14	CASRSGGSYNEQFF	TGCGCCAGCAGGAGCGGAGGCTCCTACAATGAGCAGTTCTTC
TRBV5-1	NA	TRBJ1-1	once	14	CASSLAGMNTEAFF	TGCGCCAGCAGCTTGGCAGGGATGAACACTGAAGCTTTCTTT
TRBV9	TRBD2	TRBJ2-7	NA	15	CASSPGGGGRYEQYF	TGTGCCAGCAGCCCCGGCGGGGGGGGTAGGTACGAGCAGTACTTC
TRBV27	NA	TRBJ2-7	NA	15	CASSLYGIGSDEQYF	TGTGCCAGCAGTTTATACGGTATCGGGAGCGACGAGCAGTACTTC
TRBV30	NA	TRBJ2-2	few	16	CAWSVGLGAGTGELFF	TGTGCCTGGAGTGTAGGTTTGGGGGCTGGGACCGGGGAGCTGTTTTTT
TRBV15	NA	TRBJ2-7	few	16	CATSRKRTASSYEQYF	TGTGCCACCAGCCGAAAAAGGACAGCGAGCTCCTACGAGCAGTACTTC
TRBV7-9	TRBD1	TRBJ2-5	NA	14	CASRLDRAEETQYF	TGTGCCAGCAGGCTTGACAGGGCGGAGGAGACCCAGTACTTC
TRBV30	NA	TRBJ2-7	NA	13	CAWRRPPSYEQYF	TGTGCCTGGAGGCGGCCTCCCTCCTACGAGCAGTACTTC
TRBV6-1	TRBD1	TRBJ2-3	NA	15	CASRSGQGDTDTQYF	TGTGCCAGCAGATCGGGACAGGGGGACACAGATACGCAGTATTTT
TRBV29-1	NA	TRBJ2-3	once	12	CSVGEVPDTQYF	TGCAGCGTTGGCGAGGTTCCGGATACGCAGTATTTT
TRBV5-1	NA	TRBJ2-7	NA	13	CASSFAGRYEQYF	TGCGCCAGCAGCTTCGCAGGGCGCTACGAGCAGTACTTC
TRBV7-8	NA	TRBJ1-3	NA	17	CASSSPLGVHSGNTIYF	TGTGCCAGCAGCTCCCCCTTAGGGGTTCATTCTGGAAACACCATATATTTT
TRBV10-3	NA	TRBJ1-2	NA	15	CAIQTQTGLHYGYTF	TGTGCCATCCAGACGCAGACAGGCCTACACTATGGCTACACCTTC
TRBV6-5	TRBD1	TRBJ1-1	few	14	CASSYGQGNTEAFF	TGTGCCAGCAGTTACGGACAGGGTAACACTGAAGCTTTCTTT
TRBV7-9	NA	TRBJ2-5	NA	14	CASSLGAGEETQYF	TGTGCCAGCAGCTTAGGGGCAGGGGAAGAGACCCAGTACTTC
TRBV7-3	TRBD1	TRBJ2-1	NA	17	CASSPPGQASSYNEQFF	TGTGCCAGCAGCCCCCCGGGACAGGCAAGCTCCTACAATGAGCAGTTCTTC
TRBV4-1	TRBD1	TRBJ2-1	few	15	CASSQGDREWNEQFF	TGCGCCAGCAGCCAGGGGGACAGGGAATGGAATGAGCAGTTCTTC
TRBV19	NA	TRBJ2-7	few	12	CATLDSSYEQYF	TGTGCCACCCTGGACAGCTCCTACGAGCAGTACTTC
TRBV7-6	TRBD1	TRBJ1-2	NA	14	CASSSTKDREGYTF	TGTGCCAGCAGCTCCACCAAGGACAGGGAAGGCTACACCTTC
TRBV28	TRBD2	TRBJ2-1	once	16	CASTPGGAVGGVGQFF	TGTGCCAGCACCCCCGGGGGGGCCGTTGGGGGGGTCGGGCAGTTCTTC
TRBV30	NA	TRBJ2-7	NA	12	CAWSVLEYEQYF	TGTGCCTGGAGTGTACTCGAGTACGAGCAGTACTTC
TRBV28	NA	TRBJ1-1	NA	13	CASSLGGAEGAFF	TGTGCCAGCAGTTTAGGCGGGGCTGAGGGAGCTTTCTTT
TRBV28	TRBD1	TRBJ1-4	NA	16	CASSLLLTGVNEKLFF	TGTGCCAGCAGCTTACTTCTGACAGGGGTTAATGAAAAACTGTTTTTT
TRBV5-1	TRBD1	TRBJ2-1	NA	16	CASSPPGTGRSNEQFF	TGCGCCAGCAGCCCCCCCGGGACAGGAAGATCCAATGAGCAGTTCTTC
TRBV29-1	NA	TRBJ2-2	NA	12	CSVERQTGELFF	TGCAGCGTCGAAAGACAGACCGGGGAGCTGTTTTTT
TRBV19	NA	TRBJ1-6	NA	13	CASSALENSPLHF	TGTGCCAGTAGTGCCCTGGAGAATTCACCCCTCCACTTT
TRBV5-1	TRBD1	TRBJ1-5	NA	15	CASRQGTASNQPQHF	TGCGCCAGCAGACAAGGGACAGCGAGCAATCAGCCCCAGCATTTT
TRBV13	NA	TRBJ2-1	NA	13	CATTALNINEQFF	TGTGCCACCACAGCCCTAAACATCAATGAGCAGTTCTTC
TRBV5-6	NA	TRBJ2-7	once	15	CASSLRGSVIYEQYF	TGTGCCAGCAGCTTACGGGGGTCGGTAATCTACGAGCAGTACTTC
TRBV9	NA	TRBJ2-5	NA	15	CASSPRLAEGETQYF	TGTGCCAGCAGCCCCCGGTTAGCGGAGGGGGAGACCCAGTACTTC
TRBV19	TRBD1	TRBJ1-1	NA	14	CASSTWDRGLEAFF	TGTGCCAGTAGTACCTGGGACAGGGGGCTGGAAGCTTTCTTT
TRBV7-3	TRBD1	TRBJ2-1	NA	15	CASSPTGASYNEQFF	TGTGCCAGCAGCCCTACAGGGGCCTCCTACAATGAGCAGTTCTTC
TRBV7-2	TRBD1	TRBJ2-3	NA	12	CASSQGADTQYF	TGTGCCAGCAGCCAGGGGGCGGATACGCAGTATTTT
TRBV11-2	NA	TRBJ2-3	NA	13	CASSLRTTDTQYF	TGTGCCAGCAGCTTGAGAACCACAGATACGCAGTATTTT
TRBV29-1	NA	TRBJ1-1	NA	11	CSASRADEAFF	TGCAGCGCTTCGAGGGCAGATGAAGCTTTCTTT
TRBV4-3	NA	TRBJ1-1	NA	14	CASSQDQWATEAFF	TGCGCCAGCAGCCAAGACCAATGGGCCACTGAAGCTTTCTTT
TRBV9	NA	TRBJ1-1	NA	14	CASSRTAMNTEAFF	TGTGCCAGCAGCCGGACAGCTATGAACACTGAAGCTTTCTTT
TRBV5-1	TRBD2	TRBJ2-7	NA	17	CASSFRFSGKGNDEQYF	TGCGCCAGCAGCTTTCGTTTTAGCGGGAAAGGGAACGACGAGCAGTACTTC
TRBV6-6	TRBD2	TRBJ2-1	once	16	CASSYSRGGRPNEQFF	TGTGCCAGCAGTTACTCTAGGGGCGGGAGGCCCAATGAGCAGTTCTTC
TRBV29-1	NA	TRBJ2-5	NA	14	CSAPTATHQETQYF	TGCAGCGCACCGACAGCGACACACCAAGAGACCCAGTACTTC
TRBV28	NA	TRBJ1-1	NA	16	CASSFDRRMRSTEAFF	TGTGCCAGCAGCTTCGACAGGCGGATGAGATCAACTGAAGCTTTCTTT